This is a list of T cell receptor beta chains from one sample in a study of blood T cell repertoires in COVID-19. Data came from immunoSEQ multiplex PCR; TCRdb stores just in-frame clones and leaves some out. The top ten hold roughly 12% of the sample, which has 25,000 to 30,000 clones, around 90% seen once. Input material: peripheral blood. The receptors here all came from a man between 65 and 85 years old with acute or convalescent COVID-19. Both conserved end residues are part of each CDR3. The D gene is left open where the match is weak. Size is stated for part of the rows, as once, few or many counts, or as a class when the clone is expanded.

len: 16; abundance: -; j_gene: TRBJ1-2; d_gene: -; v_gene: TRBV3-1/TRBV3-2; CDR3nt: TGTGCCAGCAGCCCAGCAAGGGATCAGCCTAGCCGCGGCTACACCTTC; CDR3aa: CASSPARDQPSRGYTF
len: 14; abundance: -; j_gene: TRBJ1-1; d_gene: -; v_gene: TRBV29-1; CDR3nt: TGCAGCGTTGGCTATCCCGAGGGGAACACTGAAGCTTTCTTT; CDR3aa: CSVGYPEGNTEAFF
len: 13; abundance: -; j_gene: TRBJ2-5; d_gene: -; v_gene: TRBV3-1/TRBV3-2; CDR3nt: TGTGCCAGCAGCCAACCCTCCGCGGAGACCCAGTACTTC; CDR3aa: CASSQPSAETQYF
len: 15; abundance: -; j_gene: TRBJ2-3; d_gene: TRBD2; v_gene: TRBV3-1/TRBV3-2; CDR3nt: TGTGCCAGCAGCCAAGGAGCGGGAAGTACAGATACGCAGTATTTT; CDR3aa: CASSQGAGSTDTQYF
len: 16; abundance: -; j_gene: TRBJ2-1; d_gene: TRBD1; v_gene: TRBV3-1/TRBV3-2; CDR3nt: TGTGCCAGCAGCCCGAGGGGTAGCTCATGGGACAGTGAGCAGTTCTTC; CDR3aa: CASSPRGSSWDSEQFF
len: 15; abundance: few; j_gene: TRBJ2-1; d_gene: -; v_gene: TRBV18; CDR3nt: TGTGCCAGCTCACCAAGGCCGGAGAGGGTGGTTGAGCAGTTCTTC; CDR3aa: CASSPRPERVVEQFF
len: 15; abundance: -; j_gene: TRBJ1-5; d_gene: TRBD1; v_gene: TRBV7-8; CDR3nt: TGTGCCAGCAGCCCGAGAGGACAGGGGCTTCGGCCCCAGCATTTT; CDR3aa: CASSPRGQGLRPQHF
len: 13; abundance: -; j_gene: TRBJ1-1; d_gene: -; v_gene: TRBV5-6; CDR3nt: TGTGCCAGCAGCCCCGGGTCGAACACTGAAGCTTTCTTT; CDR3aa: CASSPGSNTEAFF
len: 14; abundance: -; j_gene: TRBJ1-1; d_gene: TRBD1; v_gene: TRBV5-1; CDR3nt: TGCGCCAGCTTCCCACAGGGGGCGAGCACTGAAGCTTTCTTT; CDR3aa: CASFPQGASTEAFF
len: 15; abundance: -; j_gene: TRBJ2-2; d_gene: -; v_gene: TRBV28; CDR3nt: TGTGCCAGCAGTATAGGTGGTAACCGGGAAGTGGAGCTGTTTTTT; CDR3aa: CASSIGGNREVELFF
len: 14; abundance: -; j_gene: TRBJ1-6; d_gene: TRBD1; v_gene: TRBV5-1; CDR3nt: TGCGCCAGCAGCATCGGGACAGGGTATTCACCCCTCCACTTT; CDR3aa: CASSIGTGYSPLHF
len: 14; abundance: -; j_gene: TRBJ1-1; d_gene: -; v_gene: TRBV15; CDR3nt: TGTGCCACCAGCTATGGGGCGGGGAGGACTGAAGCTTTCTTT; CDR3aa: CATSYGAGRTEAFF
len: 15; abundance: -; j_gene: TRBJ2-7; d_gene: TRBD1; v_gene: TRBV7-9; CDR3nt: TGTGCCAGCAGCTTTCTCCGGGACAGCCCCTACGAGCAGTACTTC; CDR3aa: CASSFLRDSPYEQYF
len: 17; abundance: -; j_gene: TRBJ2-3; d_gene: -; v_gene: TRBV7-6; CDR3nt: TGTGCCAGCAGCTTAGGTTCTGCGGTGGGTAGCACAGATACGCAGTATTTT; CDR3aa: CASSLGSAVGSTDTQYF
len: 13; abundance: once; j_gene: TRBJ2-7; d_gene: TRBD2; v_gene: TRBV6-5; CDR3nt: TGTGCCAGCAAACTAGCGGGAGCTTACGAGCAGTACTTC; CDR3aa: CASKLAGAYEQYF
len: 18; abundance: -; j_gene: TRBJ2-7; d_gene: -; v_gene: TRBV5-6; CDR3nt: TGTGCCAGCAGCGCGAATGGGTACGTCGGAGGCCCTCGGGACGAGCAGTACTTC; CDR3aa: CASSANGYVGGPRDEQYF
len: 14; abundance: -; j_gene: TRBJ1-5; d_gene: -; v_gene: TRBV6-6; CDR3nt: TGTGCCACTTCGACAGGATATAGCAATCAGCCCCAGCATTTT; CDR3aa: CATSTGYSNQPQHF
len: 15; abundance: -; j_gene: TRBJ2-7; d_gene: TRBD1; v_gene: TRBV9; CDR3nt: TGTGCCAGCAGCGCCCACCCGGACAGGGACTACGAGCAGTACTTC; CDR3aa: CASSAHPDRDYEQYF
len: 15; abundance: few; j_gene: TRBJ2-7; d_gene: TRBD1; v_gene: TRBV24-1; CDR3nt: TGTGCCACCAGTGAAACCGGGACAGGGTCCTACGAGCAGTACTTC; CDR3aa: CATSETGTGSYEQYF
len: 16; abundance: -; j_gene: TRBJ2-2; d_gene: -; v_gene: TRBV14; CDR3nt: TGTGCCAGCCGAAAGGGGGGACAGACAAACACCGGGGAGCTGTTTTTT; CDR3aa: CASRKGGQTNTGELFF
len: 16; abundance: -; j_gene: TRBJ2-1; d_gene: -; v_gene: TRBV7-9; CDR3nt: TGTGCCAGCAGCCCACAGGGAAGGAGCTCCTACAATGAGCAGTTCTTC; CDR3aa: CASSPQGRSSYNEQFF
len: 11; abundance: -; j_gene: TRBJ2-7; d_gene: -; v_gene: TRBV3-1/TRBV3-2; CDR3nt: TGTGCCAGCAGCCAAGTACGGGAGCAGTACTTC; CDR3aa: CASSQVREQYF
len: 12; abundance: few; j_gene: TRBJ2-2; d_gene: -; v_gene: TRBV6-6; CDR3nt: TGTGCCAGCAGTTACCCCTCCGGGGAGCTGTTTTTT; CDR3aa: CASSYPSGELFF
len: 14; abundance: -; j_gene: TRBJ2-3; d_gene: TRBD1; v_gene: TRBV29-1; CDR3nt: TGCAGCGCGGAAAGGGGGCTTAGCACAGATACGCAGTATTTT; CDR3aa: CSAERGLSTDTQYF
len: 17; abundance: -; j_gene: TRBJ2-5; d_gene: TRBD1; v_gene: TRBV24-1; CDR3nt: TGTGCCACCAGTGACGCCGGGACAGGGGGCTTGGGAGAGACCCAGTACTTC; CDR3aa: CATSDAGTGGLGETQYF
len: 16; abundance: -; j_gene: TRBJ2-1; d_gene: -; v_gene: TRBV7-2; CDR3nt: TGTGCCAGCAGCTTAAGGGGAAGGGTAACGCGCAATGAGCAGTTCTTC; CDR3aa: CASSLRGRVTRNEQFF
len: 14; abundance: -; j_gene: TRBJ2-1; d_gene: -; v_gene: TRBV7-3; CDR3nt: TGTGCCAGCAATACCGGGGGTCCCTACAATGAGCAGTTCTTC; CDR3aa: CASNTGGPYNEQFF
len: 16; abundance: -; j_gene: TRBJ2-1; d_gene: TRBD2; v_gene: TRBV11-2; CDR3nt: TGTGCCAGCAGCTTAGATCTGACTAGCGGGATGCATGAGCAGTTCTTC; CDR3aa: CASSLDLTSGMHEQFF
len: 14; abundance: -; j_gene: TRBJ1-2; d_gene: -; v_gene: TRBV7-2; CDR3nt: TGTGCCAGCAGCTTCCCAGGCTTGAACTATGGCTACACCTTC; CDR3aa: CASSFPGLNYGYTF
len: 11; abundance: -; j_gene: TRBJ1-4; d_gene: -; v_gene: TRBV4-3; CDR3nt: TGCGCCAGCAGCCAAGCCGGAAAACTGTTTTTT; CDR3aa: CASSQAGKLFF
len: 16; abundance: -; j_gene: TRBJ2-1; d_gene: -; v_gene: TRBV7-8; CDR3nt: TGTGCCAGCAGGGTCCGAGGGGGGGGCTCCTACAATGAGCAGTTCTTC; CDR3aa: CASRVRGGGSYNEQFF
len: 14; abundance: -; j_gene: TRBJ1-6; d_gene: TRBD1; v_gene: TRBV5-4; CDR3nt: TGTGCCAGCAGCTTAGGGACAGGGGGTTCACCCCTCCACTTT; CDR3aa: CASSLGTGGSPLHF
len: 16; abundance: -; j_gene: TRBJ2-2; d_gene: -; v_gene: TRBV5-1; CDR3nt: TGCGCCAGCAGCCCCGACAGGTGGGCGAACACCGGGGAGCTGTTTTTT; CDR3aa: CASSPDRWANTGELFF
len: 18; abundance: -; j_gene: TRBJ2-3; d_gene: TRBD2; v_gene: TRBV3-1/TRBV3-2; CDR3nt: TGTGCCAGCAGCCAAGATAGATTTCTAGCGGGAAGCACAGATACGCAGTATTTT; CDR3aa: CASSQDRFLAGSTDTQYF
len: 14; abundance: once; j_gene: TRBJ2-7; d_gene: TRBD2; v_gene: TRBV4-2; CDR3nt: TGTGCCAGCAGCCGCGGACTAGCTTCCTACGAGCAGTACTTC; CDR3aa: CASSRGLASYEQYF
len: 15; abundance: -; j_gene: TRBJ2-1; d_gene: TRBD2; v_gene: TRBV5-4; CDR3nt: TGTGCCAGCAGCCCGGTAGCGGGAGGCTACAATGAGCAGTTCTTC; CDR3aa: CASSPVAGGYNEQFF
len: 16; abundance: -; j_gene: TRBJ2-3; d_gene: TRBD2; v_gene: TRBV4-3; CDR3nt: TGCGCCAGCAGCCAACAACTAGCGGGAGTTCTATATACGCAGTATTTT; CDR3aa: CASSQQLAGVLYTQYF
len: 14; abundance: -; j_gene: TRBJ2-7; d_gene: TRBD1; v_gene: TRBV7-2; CDR3nt: TGTGCCAGCAGCCCCGGGACAGGGCCCTACGAGCAGTACTTC; CDR3aa: CASSPGTGPYEQYF
len: 15; abundance: -; j_gene: TRBJ2-1; d_gene: -; v_gene: TRBV5-1; CDR3nt: TGCGCCAGCAGCTTGGTTCCAGGGATGGGCAATGAGCAGTTCTTC; CDR3aa: CASSLVPGMGNEQFF
len: 11; abundance: once; j_gene: TRBJ2-1; d_gene: TRBD1; v_gene: TRBV20-1; CDR3nt: TGCAGTGCGACAGGGGGCGTTGAGCAGTTCTTC; CDR3aa: CSATGGVEQFF
len: 14; abundance: once; j_gene: TRBJ2-2; d_gene: TRBD1; v_gene: TRBV7-8; CDR3nt: TGTGCCAGCAGCTGGGACAGGGGGATCGGGGAGCTGTTTTTT; CDR3aa: CASSWDRGIGELFF
len: 15; abundance: once; j_gene: TRBJ1-2; d_gene: TRBD1; v_gene: TRBV5-1; CDR3nt: TGCGCCAGCAGCTTGGAACCAGGGGGTGCGGGTGGCTACACCTTC; CDR3aa: CASSLEPGGAGGYTF
len: 13; abundance: once; j_gene: TRBJ1-4; d_gene: -; v_gene: TRBV4-2; CDR3nt: TGTGCCAGCAGCCAAGAGGCGGGTGAAAAACTGTTTTTT; CDR3aa: CASSQEAGEKLFF
len: 16; abundance: -; j_gene: TRBJ1-2; d_gene: -; v_gene: TRBV19; CDR3nt: TGTGCCAGTAGTCGTATGGGGACAACTTATAACTATGGCTACACCTTC; CDR3aa: CASSRMGTTYNYGYTF
len: 14; abundance: -; j_gene: TRBJ2-7; d_gene: TRBD2; v_gene: TRBV6-1; CDR3nt: TGTGCCAGCAGTGAACAAGCGGGGGGCTACGAGCAGTACTTC; CDR3aa: CASSEQAGGYEQYF
len: 13; abundance: -; j_gene: TRBJ2-7; d_gene: TRBD2; v_gene: TRBV24-1; CDR3nt: TGTGCCACCAGTGCGGGGGGGCTATACGAGCAGTACTTC; CDR3aa: CATSAGGLYEQYF
len: 14; abundance: -; j_gene: TRBJ1-4; d_gene: TRBD1; v_gene: TRBV5-1; CDR3nt: TGCGCCAGCAGACAGGGGGATAAGGGTGAAAAACTGTTTTTT; CDR3aa: CASRQGDKGEKLFF
len: 15; abundance: -; j_gene: TRBJ1-3; d_gene: TRBD1; v_gene: TRBV10-3; CDR3nt: TGTGCCATCAGCTTACAGGGGGAAGGTGGAAACACCATATATTTT; CDR3aa: CAISLQGEGGNTIYF
len: 12; abundance: -; j_gene: TRBJ1-3; d_gene: -; v_gene: TRBV10-2; CDR3nt: TGCGCCAGCAGTGATCGGTCGAACACCATATATTTT; CDR3aa: CASSDRSNTIYF
len: 15; abundance: -; j_gene: TRBJ2-7; d_gene: TRBD2; v_gene: TRBV7-2; CDR3nt: TGTGCCAGCAGCTTAGATGGGGGAGGGCCGCAAGAGCAGTACTTC; CDR3aa: CASSLDGGGPQEQYF